Listed here are 8 T cell receptor beta chains from one sample, sequenced in a study of T cell repertoires in cytomegalovirus infection (dated by TCRdb to about 2019). Sequenced on an Illumina HiSeq 1500. Through fastp at Q25 and MiXCR, TCRdb rebuilt clones from the public reads, retaining in-frame beta chains. All rows with the same CDR3 protein become a single entry with the most common DNA and genes. This sample gives 95,000 to 150,000 distinct CDR3 sequences in total; 30% to 40% of them show up just once. The top ten clones comprise under 65% of the sample. The antigens for these receptors are not known. The treatment or condition label corresponds to: in vitro stimulation with specific CMV peptide epitopes to enrich CMV-specific T cells. The sequences come from CD8+ T cells from cultured PBMCs, collected from culture after CMV antigen stimulation. The receptors come from a human donor in good health (CMV status not recorded). Some clones in this sample may be carry-over from other donors' samples.

The genes are TRBV10-3 and TRBJ2-3; TRBD1 might be the D (6 bases). Germline CDR1 reads ENHRY; CDR2 reads SYGVKD. V was clipped by 6 bases and J by 1 base, with 14 bases between them. The CDR3 has 15 residues. CDR3 coding DNA: TGTGCCATCAGAAACAGGGCCGGGGGCACAGATACGCAGTATTTT. Translating it yields CAIRNRAGGTDTQYF.

The chain is built from TRBV12-3 or TRBV12-4 and TRBJ1-4, with D unclear. The CDR3 loop spans 13 amino acids. V was trimmed by 5 bases and J by 11 bases, leaving 15 bases between them. The CDR3 protein is CASSLGPAAKLFF. The CDR3 region has the DNA TGTGCCAGCAGTCTCGGACCAGCTGCGAAACTGTTTTTT.

This sequence joins TRBV25-1 and TRBJ1-3; D is possibly TRBD1 (6 bases). The CDR3 runs to 15 residues. The V gene's germline CDR1 is MGHDK and CDR2 SYGVNS. Trimming cost V 1 base and J 0 bases, with 7 bases left between them. The DNA of the CDR3 is TGTGCCAGCAGTGAATTCAGGGGCTCTGGAAACACCATATATTTT. Its protein is CASSEFRGSGNTIYF.

A few counts support this clonotype. V and J are TRBV4-1 and TRBJ1-5; perhaps TRBD1 as D (5 bases). This CDR3 is built from 14 residues. Trimming stripped 2 bases from V and 4 bases from J, with 9 bases between. Germline V gene sequence: CDR1 MGHRA, CDR2 YSYEKL. The CDR3 loop reads CASSQRQGNQPQHF. The CDR3 nucleotides are TGCGCCAGCAGCCAACGGCAGGGTAATCAGCCCCAGCATTTT.

V usage is TRBV27 and J usage is TRBJ1-5; D is possibly TRBD1 (5 bases). The CDR3 contains 14 residues. V lost 2 bases and J 9 bases, leaving 14 bases between the germline ends. The germline gives CDR1 MNHEY, CDR2 SMNVEV (reference sequence). This chain's CDR3 is CASSLVGGQGPQHF. In DNA form, the CDR3 reads TGTGCCAGCAGTTTAGTGGGCGGGCAGGGGCCCCAGCATTTT.

This clonotype was observed many times. The chain joins TRBV7-3 to TRBJ2-1; the D gene could be TRBD1 or TRBD2 (5 bases each). From germline, CDR1 is SGHTA and CDR2 FQGTGA. V was shortened by 0 bases and J by 3 bases, with 9 bases between the two germline ends. The CDR3 contains 15 residues. The chain's CDR3 is CASSLTGEFYNEQFF. The CDR3 bases are TGTGCCAGCAGCTTAACGGGGGAATTCTACAATGAGCAGTTCTTC.

The gene calls are TRBV4-2 and TRBJ2-1; 7 bases line up with TRBD2. This CDR3 is built from 15 residues. Germline values: CDR1 LGHNA, CDR2 YNFKEQ. Trimming took 1 base from V and 4 from J; bases not matched to a gene: 4. CDR3 amino acids: CASSQGRGEYNEQFF. The DNA for the CDR3 is TGTGCCAGCAGCCAAGGCCGGGGGGAATACAATGAGCAGTTCTTC.

This clonotype was seen repeatedly, ten times or more. The gene calls are TRBV7-2 and TRBJ2-7; D not resolved. CDR3 length: 15 residues. V was pared by 3 bases and J by 3 bases, with 15 bases between. Germline loops: CDR1 SGHTA, CDR2 FQGNSA. CDR3 amino acids: CASSLGPNLGYEQYF. The CDR3 bases are TGTGCCAGCAGCTTGGGCCCAAATCTGGGCTACGAGCAGTACTTC.